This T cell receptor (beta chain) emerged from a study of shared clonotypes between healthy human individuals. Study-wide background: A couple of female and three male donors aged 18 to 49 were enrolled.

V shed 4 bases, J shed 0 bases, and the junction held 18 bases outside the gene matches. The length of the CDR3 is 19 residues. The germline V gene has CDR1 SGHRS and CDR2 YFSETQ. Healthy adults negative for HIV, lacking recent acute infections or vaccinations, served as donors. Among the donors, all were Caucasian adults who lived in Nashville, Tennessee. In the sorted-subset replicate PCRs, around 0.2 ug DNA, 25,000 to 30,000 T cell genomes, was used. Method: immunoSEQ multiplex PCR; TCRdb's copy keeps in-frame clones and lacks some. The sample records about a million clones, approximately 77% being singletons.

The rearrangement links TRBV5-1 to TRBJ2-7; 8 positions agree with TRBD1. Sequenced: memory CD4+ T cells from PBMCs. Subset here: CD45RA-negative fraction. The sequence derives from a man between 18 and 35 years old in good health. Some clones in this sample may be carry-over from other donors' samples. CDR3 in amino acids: CASSGQGAIAHQSSYEQYF. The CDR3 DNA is TGCGCCAGCAGCGGTCAGGGGGCGATAGCCCATCAGAGCTCCTACGAGCAGTACTTC.